These 8 T cell receptor beta chains were sequenced from one sample in a study of blood T cells in healthy people across ages. Then a second PCR, running roughly 7 to 11 cycles, was carried out with a sample-barcoded 5' primer and a J-beta primer mix. TCRdb reprocessed the 5' RACE reads with MiXCR, giving one entry per CDR3 protein. The data contain just under 750,000 distinct CDR3 sequences, about 20% of them seen just once; the ten biggest clones take up roughly 22%. Sequencing was performed on blood. The origin of the receptors is a man aged 70-80 years in good health.

Details on this clonotype: The junction does not match germline at one end; this may be a read error. This CDR3 reads CASTLNWGNTEAFF. In DNA, the CDR3 is TGTGCCAGCACCTTAAATTGGGGGAACACTGAAGCTTTCTTT. The chain combines TRBV11-2 with TRBJ1-1, with D hard to call. Germline CDR1 reads SGHAT; CDR2 reads FQNNGV. The CDR3 totals 14 residues.

The chain carries TRBV5-5 and TRBJ2-1; D is perhaps TRBD1 (5 bases). Trimming removed 1 base at V and 7 bases at J, with 15 bases between. The CDR3 is 15 amino acids. Germline CDR1 reads SGHKS; CDR2 reads YYEKEE (reference sequence). The DNA for the CDR3 is TGTGCCAGCAGCTTGATTCCAGGGATAGAGAATGAGCAGTTCTTC. Translating gives CASSLIPGIENEQFF.

As for this clonotype: No conserved phenylalanine or tryptophan is present at the end of the CDR3, so a read error is the likely explanation. The J gene is TRBJ2-1, the V gene TRBV12-5; TRBD1 or TRBD2 may be the D gene (6 bases each). Germline values: CDR1 LGHNT, CDR2 FRNRAP. V shed 9 bases and J shed 4 bases, with 22 bases lying between them. This CDR3 is built from 16 residues. CDR3 in DNA: TGTGCTAGCGCTTTGACCGGGGGCAGTCTTTACAATGAGCAGTTCCTC. Its translation is CASALTGGSLYNEQFL.

This clonotype was picked up many times. V is TRBV12-3 or TRBV12-4 and J is TRBJ1-2; 8 bases fit TRBD1. V lost 3 bases and J lost 0; bases outside the gene matches: 3. The CDR3 has 15 amino acids. CDR3 loop: CASSLGTGTNYGYTF. In DNA form, the CDR3 reads TGTGCCAGCAGTTTGGGGACAGGAACTAACTATGGCTACACCTTC.

This clonotype appeared a few times. The chain joins TRBV15 to TRBJ2-1; perhaps TRBD1 as D (6 bases). Germline values: CDR1 LNHNV, CDR2 YYDKDF (reference sequence). This CDR3 has 17 amino acids. Trimming left V 0 bases short and J 1 base short, with 13 bases between. The CDR3 sequence is CATSRDLEGVSYNEQFF. DNA of the CDR3: TGTGCCACCAGCAGAGATCTAGAGGGGGTATCCTACAATGAGCAGTTCTTC. Together with reference TRBV15 and TRBJ2-1, the CDR3 gives the full variable domain: DAMVIQNPRYQVTQFGKPVTLSCSQTLNHNVMYWYQQKSSQAPKLLFHYYDKDFNNEADTPDNFQSRRPNTSFCFLDIRSPGLGDTAMYLCATSRDLEGVSYNEQFFGPGTRLTVL.

This clonotype was seen at least ten times. The chain has TRBV6-6 and TRBJ1-2; tentatively, D is TRBD1 (6 bases). The CDR3 has 13 amino acids. V lost 7 bases and J lost 9, with 18 bases in between. Germline V gives CDR1 MNHNY, CDR2 SVGAGI (reference sequence). CDR3 coding DNA: TGTGCCAGCATCCAGCAGTCAGGGGCGAGCTACACCTTC. This translates into CASIQQSGASYTF.

J is TRBJ1-6 and V is TRBV7-2; D gene ambiguous. Germline V lookup: CDR1 SGHTA, CDR2 FQGNSA. The CDR3 covers 17 residues. The V gene lost 1 base and the J gene lost 0 bases, with 10 bases spanning the gap. The CDR3 reads CASSLVGRSSYNSPLHF. The CDR3 nucleotides are TGTGCCAGCAGCTTAGTTGGCCGAAGCTCCTATAATTCACCCCTCCACTTT.

This clonotype came up a few times. J is TRBJ1-3 and V is TRBV6-5; D possibly corresponds to TRBD1 (6 bases). This CDR3 comprises 15 residues. Trimming pared 5 bases from V and 7 bases from J, leaving 18 bases between. Germline-derived CDR1 and CDR2 are MNHEY and SVGAGI. The CDR3 here is CASSRSGPQGNTIYF. The CDR3, as DNA: TGTGCCAGCAGTCGATCGGGACCCCAGGGGAACACCATATATTTT.